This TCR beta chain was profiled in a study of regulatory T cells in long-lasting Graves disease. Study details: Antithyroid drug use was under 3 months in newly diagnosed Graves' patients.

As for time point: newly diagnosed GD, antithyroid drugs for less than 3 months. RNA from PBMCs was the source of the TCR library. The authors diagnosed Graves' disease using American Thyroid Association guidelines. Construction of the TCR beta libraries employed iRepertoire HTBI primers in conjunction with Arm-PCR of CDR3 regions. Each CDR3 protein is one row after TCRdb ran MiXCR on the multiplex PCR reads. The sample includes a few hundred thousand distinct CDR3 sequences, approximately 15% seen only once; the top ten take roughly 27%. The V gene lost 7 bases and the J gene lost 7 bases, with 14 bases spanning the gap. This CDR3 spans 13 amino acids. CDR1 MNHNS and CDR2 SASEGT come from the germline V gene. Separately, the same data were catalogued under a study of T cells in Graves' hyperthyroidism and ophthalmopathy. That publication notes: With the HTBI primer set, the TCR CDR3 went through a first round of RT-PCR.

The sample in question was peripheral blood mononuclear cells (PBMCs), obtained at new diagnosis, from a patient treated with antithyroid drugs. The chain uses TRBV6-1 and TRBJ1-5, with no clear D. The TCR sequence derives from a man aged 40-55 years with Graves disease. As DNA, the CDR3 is TGTGCCAGCAAGGAAACGAAGTCCCAGCCCCAGCATTTT. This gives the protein CASKETKSQPQHF.